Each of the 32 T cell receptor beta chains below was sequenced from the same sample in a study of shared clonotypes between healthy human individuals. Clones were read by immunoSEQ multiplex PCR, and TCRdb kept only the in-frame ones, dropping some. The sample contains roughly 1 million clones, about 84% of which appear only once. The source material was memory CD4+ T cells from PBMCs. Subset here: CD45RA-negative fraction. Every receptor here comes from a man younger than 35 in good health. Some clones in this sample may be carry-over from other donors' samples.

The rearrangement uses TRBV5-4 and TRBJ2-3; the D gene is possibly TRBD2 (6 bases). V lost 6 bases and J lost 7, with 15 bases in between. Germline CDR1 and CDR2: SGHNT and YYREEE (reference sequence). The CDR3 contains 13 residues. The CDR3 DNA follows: TGTGCCAGCACTGGCCGGGACTCACATACGCAGTATTTT. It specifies CASTGRDSHTQYF.

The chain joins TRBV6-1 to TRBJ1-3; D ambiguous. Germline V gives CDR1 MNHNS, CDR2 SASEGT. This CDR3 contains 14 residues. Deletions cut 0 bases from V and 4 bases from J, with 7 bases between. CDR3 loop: CASSEARRGNTIYF. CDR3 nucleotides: TGTGCCAGCAGTGAAGCGCGAAGAGGAAACACCATATATTTT.

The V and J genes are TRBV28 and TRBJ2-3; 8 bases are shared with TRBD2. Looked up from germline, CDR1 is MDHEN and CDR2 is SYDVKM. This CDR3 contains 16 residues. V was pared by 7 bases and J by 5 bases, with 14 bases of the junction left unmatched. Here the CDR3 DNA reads TGTGCCAGCATCCTCAGCGGGAGCCCTCAGGGAGATACGCAGTATTTT. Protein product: CASILSGSPQGDTQYF.

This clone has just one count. The CDR3 DNA reads TGTGCCAGCAGCTCAAAACTAGCCGGGGAGACCCAGTACTTC. This codes for CASSSKLAGETQYF. This chain uses TRBV5-4 with TRBJ2-5, with D possibly matching TRBD2 (6 bases). The CDR3 sequence is 14 residues long. CDR1 and CDR2 from the germline V gene are SGHNT and YYREEE (reference sequence). Deletions cut 3 bases from V and 5 bases from J, with 14 bases between.

The CDR3 nucleotides are TGTGCCAGTAAGCAGGCCTTCAGCAATCAGCCCCAGCATTTT. Translated, it gives CASKQAFSNQPQHF. This chain connects TRBV19 to TRBJ1-5, with D unclear. The CDR3 totals 14 residues. The germline V and J ends were trimmed by 7 bases and 1 base, with 11 bases remaining between them. Germline values: CDR1 LNHDA, CDR2 SQIVND (reference sequence).

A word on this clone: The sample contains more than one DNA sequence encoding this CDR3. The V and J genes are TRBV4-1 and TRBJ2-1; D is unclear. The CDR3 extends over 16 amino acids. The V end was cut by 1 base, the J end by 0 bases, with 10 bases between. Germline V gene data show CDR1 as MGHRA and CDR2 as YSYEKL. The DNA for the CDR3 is TGCGCCAGCAGCCAAGTCGGTAGGTCCTCCTACAATGAGCAGTTCTTC. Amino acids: CASSQVGRSSYNEQFF.

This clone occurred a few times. CDR3 nucleotide sequence: TGTGCCAGCAGTTACCCGGGACAGGGAGACCAAGAGACCCAGTACTTC. It is translated as CASSYPGQGDQETQYF. The gene calls are TRBV6-6 and TRBJ2-5; the match to TRBD1 covers 9 bases. The trim removed 2 bases at V and 0 bases at J, leaving 4 bases unmatched. The CDR3 totals 16 residues. CDR1 MNHNY and CDR2 SVGAGI come from the germline V gene (reference sequence).

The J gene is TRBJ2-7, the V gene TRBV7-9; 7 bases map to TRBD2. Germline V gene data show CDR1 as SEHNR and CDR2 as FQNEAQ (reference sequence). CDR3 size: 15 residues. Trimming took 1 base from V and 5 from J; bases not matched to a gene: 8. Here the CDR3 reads CASSLVGGRAHEQYF. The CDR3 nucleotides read TGTGCCAGCAGCTTAGTAGGAGGGAGGGCCCACGAGCAGTACTTC. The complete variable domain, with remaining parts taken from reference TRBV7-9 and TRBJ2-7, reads DTGVSQNPRHKITKRGQNVTFRCDPISEHNRLYWYRQTLGQGPEFLTYFQNEAQLEKSRLLSDRFSAERPKGSFSTLEIQRTEQGDSAMYLCASSLVGGRAHEQYFGPGTRLTVT.

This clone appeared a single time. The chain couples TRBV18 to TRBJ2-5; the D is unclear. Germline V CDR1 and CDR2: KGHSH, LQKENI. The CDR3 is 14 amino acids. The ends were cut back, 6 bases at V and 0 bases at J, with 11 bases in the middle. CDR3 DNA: TGTGCCAGCTCCCGTGGGCCCAACCAAGAGACCCAGTACTTC. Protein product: CASSRGPNQETQYF.

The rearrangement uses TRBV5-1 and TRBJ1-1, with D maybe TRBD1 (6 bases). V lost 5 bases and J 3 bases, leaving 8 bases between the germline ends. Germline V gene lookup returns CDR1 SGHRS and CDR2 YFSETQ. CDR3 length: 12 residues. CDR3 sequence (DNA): TGCGCCAGCAGGGACAGCCACACTGAAGCTTTCTTT. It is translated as CASRDSHTEAFF.

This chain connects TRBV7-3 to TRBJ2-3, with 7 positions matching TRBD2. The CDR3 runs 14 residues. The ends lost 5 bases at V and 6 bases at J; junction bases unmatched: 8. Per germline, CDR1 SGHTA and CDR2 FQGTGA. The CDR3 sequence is CASSKSREVDTQYF. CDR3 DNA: TGTGCCAGCAGCAAGTCCCGGGAGGTTGATACGCAGTATTTT.

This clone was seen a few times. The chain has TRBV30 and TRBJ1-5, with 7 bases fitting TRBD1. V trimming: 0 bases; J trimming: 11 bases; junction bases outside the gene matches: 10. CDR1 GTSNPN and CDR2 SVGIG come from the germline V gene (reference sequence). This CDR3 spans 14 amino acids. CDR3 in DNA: TGTGCCTGGAGTGTCTCAGGGGGTGGCGGTTCCCAGCATTTT. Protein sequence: CAWSVSGGGGSQHF. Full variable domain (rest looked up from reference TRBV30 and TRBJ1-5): SQTIHQWPATLVQPVGSPLSLECTVEGTSNPNLYWYRQAAGRGLQLLFYSVGIGQISSEVPQNLSASRPQDRQFILSSKKLLLSDSGFYLCAWSVSGGGGSQHFGDGTRLSIL.

The CDR3 sequence: CASSDYGTPDEKLFF. DNA for the CDR3: TGTGCCAGCAGTGATTATGGGACACCTGATGAAAAACTGTTTTTT. V usage is TRBV6-1 and J usage is TRBJ1-4; possibly TRBD1 for D (6 bases). Trimming removed 3 bases from V and 6 bases from J, with 14 bases in between. Germline values: CDR1 MNHNS, CDR2 SASEGT. The CDR3 has 15 amino acids.

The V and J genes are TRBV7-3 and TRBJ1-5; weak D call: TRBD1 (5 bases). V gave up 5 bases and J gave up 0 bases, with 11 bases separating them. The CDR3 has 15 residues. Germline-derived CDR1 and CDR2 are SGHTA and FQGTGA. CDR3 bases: TGTGCCAGCAGCGAGGGACCCCTTAGCAATCAGCCCCAGCATTTT. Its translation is CASSEGPLSNQPQHF.

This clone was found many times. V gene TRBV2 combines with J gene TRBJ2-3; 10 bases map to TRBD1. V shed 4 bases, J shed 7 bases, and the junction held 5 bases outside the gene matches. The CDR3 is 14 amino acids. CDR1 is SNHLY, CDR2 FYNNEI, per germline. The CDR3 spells CASSGQGALYTQYF. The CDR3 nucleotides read TGTGCCAGCAGTGGACAGGGGGCCCTATATACGCAGTATTTT.

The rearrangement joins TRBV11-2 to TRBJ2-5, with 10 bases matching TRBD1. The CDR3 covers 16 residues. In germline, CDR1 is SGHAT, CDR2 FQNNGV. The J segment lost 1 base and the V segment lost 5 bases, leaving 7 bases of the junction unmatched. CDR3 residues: CASSQGTGATQETQYF. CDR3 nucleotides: TGTGCCAGCAGCCAAGGGACAGGGGCAACCCAAGAGACCCAGTACTTC.

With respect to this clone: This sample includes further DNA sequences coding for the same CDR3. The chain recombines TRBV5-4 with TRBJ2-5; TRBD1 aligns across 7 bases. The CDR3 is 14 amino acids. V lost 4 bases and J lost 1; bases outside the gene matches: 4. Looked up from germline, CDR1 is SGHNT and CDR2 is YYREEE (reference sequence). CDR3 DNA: TGTGCCAGCAGCCCGGGACAGACCCAAGAGACCCAGTACTTC. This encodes CASSPGQTQETQYF.

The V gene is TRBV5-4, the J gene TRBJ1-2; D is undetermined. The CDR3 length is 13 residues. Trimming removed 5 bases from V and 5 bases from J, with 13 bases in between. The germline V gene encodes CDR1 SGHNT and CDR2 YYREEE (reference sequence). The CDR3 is CASSPGGGYGYTF. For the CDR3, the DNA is TGTGCCAGCAGTCCTGGAGGCGGGTATGGCTACACCTTC.

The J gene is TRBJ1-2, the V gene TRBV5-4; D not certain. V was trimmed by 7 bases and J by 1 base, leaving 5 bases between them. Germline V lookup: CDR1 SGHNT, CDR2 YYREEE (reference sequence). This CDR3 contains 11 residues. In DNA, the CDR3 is TGTGCCAGCGGGCTTAACTATGGCTACACCTTC. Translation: CASGLNYGYTF.

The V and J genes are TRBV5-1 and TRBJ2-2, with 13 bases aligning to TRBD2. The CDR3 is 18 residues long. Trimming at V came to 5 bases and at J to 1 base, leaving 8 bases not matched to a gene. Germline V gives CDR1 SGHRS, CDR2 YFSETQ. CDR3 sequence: CASRKLAGGTGNTGELFF. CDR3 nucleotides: TGCGCCAGCAGAAAACTAGCGGGAGGGACGGGGAACACCGGGGAGCTGTTTTTT.

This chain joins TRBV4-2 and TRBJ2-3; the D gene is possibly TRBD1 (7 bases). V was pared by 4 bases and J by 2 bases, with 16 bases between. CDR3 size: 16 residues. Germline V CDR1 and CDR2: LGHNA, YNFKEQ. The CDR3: CASSRSGDRHTDTQYF. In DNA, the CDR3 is TGTGCCAGCAGCCGTTCGGGGGACAGACACACAGATACGCAGTATTTT.

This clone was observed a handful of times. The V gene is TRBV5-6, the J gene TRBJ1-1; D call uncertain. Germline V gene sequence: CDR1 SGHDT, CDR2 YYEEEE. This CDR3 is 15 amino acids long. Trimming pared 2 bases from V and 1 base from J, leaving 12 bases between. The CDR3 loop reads CASSLGGNRNTEAFF. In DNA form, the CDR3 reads TGTGCCAGCAGCTTAGGTGGAAATCGGAACACTGAAGCTTTCTTT.

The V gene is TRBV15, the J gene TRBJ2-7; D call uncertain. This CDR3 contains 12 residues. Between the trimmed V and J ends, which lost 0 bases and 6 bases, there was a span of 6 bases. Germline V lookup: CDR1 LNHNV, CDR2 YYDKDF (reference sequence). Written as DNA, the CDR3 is TGTGCCACCAGCAGAGACACGCGCGAGCAGTACTTC. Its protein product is CATSRDTREQYF.

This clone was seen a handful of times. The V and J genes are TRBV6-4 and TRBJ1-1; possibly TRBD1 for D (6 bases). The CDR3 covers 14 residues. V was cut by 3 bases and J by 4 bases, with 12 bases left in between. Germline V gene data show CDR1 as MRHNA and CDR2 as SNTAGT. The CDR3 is CASSEQGYGTEAFF. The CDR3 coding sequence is TGTGCCAGCAGTGAGCAGGGGTATGGCACTGAAGCTTTCTTT.

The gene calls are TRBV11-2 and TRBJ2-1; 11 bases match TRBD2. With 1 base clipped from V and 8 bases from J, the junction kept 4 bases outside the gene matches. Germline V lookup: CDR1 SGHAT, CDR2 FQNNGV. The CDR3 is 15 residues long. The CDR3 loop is CASSLGTSGYHEQFF. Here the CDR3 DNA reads TGTGCCAGCAGCTTAGGGACTAGCGGGTACCATGAGCAGTTCTTC.

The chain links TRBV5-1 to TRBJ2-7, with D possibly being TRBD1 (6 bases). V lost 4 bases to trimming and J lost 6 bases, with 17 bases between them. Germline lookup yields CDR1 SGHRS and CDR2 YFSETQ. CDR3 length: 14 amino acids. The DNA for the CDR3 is TGCGCCAGCAGCCCCGACAGGCCCCAGGCCGAGCAGTACTTC. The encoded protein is CASSPDRPQAEQYF.

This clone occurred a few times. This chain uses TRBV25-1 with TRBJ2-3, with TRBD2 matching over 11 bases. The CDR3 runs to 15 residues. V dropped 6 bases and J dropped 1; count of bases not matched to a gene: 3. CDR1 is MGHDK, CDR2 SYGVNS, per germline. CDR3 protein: CASRGTSGGTDTQYF. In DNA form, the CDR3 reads TGTGCCAGCAGGGGGACTAGCGGAGGCACAGATACGCAGTATTTT.

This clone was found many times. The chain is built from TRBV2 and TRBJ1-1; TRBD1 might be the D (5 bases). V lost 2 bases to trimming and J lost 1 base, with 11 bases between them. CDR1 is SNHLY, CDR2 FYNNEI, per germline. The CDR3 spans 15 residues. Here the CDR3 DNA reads TGTGCCAGCAGTGAATTAGGGGTGAGGAACACTGAAGCTTTCTTT. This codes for CASSELGVRNTEAFF.

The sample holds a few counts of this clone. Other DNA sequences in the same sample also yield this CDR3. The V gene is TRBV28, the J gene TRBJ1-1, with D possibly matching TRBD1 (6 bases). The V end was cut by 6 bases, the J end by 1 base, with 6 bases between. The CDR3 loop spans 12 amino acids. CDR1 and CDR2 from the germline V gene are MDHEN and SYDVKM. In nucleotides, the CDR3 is TGTGCCAGCAGGACAGGGAACACTGAAGCTTTCTTT. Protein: CASRTGNTEAFF. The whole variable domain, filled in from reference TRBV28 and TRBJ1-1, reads DVKVTQSSRYLVKRTGEKVFLECVQDMDHENMFWYRQDPGLGLRLIYFSYDVKMKEKGDIPEGYSVSREKKERFSLILESASTNQTSMYLCASRTGNTEAFFGQGTRLTVV.

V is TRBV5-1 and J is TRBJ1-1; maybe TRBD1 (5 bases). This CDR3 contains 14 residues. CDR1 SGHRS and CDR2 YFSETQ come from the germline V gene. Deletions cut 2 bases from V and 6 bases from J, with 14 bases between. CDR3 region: CASSFAGREPEAFF. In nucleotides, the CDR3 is TGCGCCAGCAGCTTTGCGGGGCGGGAGCCTGAAGCTTTCTTT.

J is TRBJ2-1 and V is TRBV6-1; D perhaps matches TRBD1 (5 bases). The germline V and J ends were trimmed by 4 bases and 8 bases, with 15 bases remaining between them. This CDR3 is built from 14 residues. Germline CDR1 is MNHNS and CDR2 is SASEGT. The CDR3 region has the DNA TGTGCCAGCAGTGGACAGCTACCGTGGGATGAGCAGTTCTTC. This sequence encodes CASSGQLPWDEQFF.

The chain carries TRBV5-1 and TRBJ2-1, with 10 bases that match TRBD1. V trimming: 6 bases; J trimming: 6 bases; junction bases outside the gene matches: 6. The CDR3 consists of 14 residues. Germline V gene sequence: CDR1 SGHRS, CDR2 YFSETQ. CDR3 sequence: CASILGQGSNEQFF. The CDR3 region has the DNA TGCGCCAGCATCCTGGGACAGGGGTCCAATGAGCAGTTCTTC. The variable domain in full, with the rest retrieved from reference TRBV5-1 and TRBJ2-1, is KAGVTQTPRYLIKTRGQQVTLSCSPISGHRSVSWYQQTPGQGLQFLFEYFSETQRNKGNFPGRFSGRQFSNSRSEMNVSTLELGDSALYLCASILGQGSNEQFFGPGTRLTVL.